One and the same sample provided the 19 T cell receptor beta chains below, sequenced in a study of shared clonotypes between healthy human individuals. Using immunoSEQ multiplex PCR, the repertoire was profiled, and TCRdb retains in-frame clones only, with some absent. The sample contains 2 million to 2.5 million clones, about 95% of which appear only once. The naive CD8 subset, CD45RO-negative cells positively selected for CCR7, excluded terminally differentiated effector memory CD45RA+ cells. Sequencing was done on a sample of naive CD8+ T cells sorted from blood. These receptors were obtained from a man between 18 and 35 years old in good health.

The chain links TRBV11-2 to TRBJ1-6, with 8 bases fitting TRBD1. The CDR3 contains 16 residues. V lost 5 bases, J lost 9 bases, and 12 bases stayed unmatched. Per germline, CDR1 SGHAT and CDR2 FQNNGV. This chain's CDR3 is CASSHWDRPSGSPLHF. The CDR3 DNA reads TGTGCCAGCAGCCATTGGGACAGGCCATCGGGTTCACCCCTCCACTTT.

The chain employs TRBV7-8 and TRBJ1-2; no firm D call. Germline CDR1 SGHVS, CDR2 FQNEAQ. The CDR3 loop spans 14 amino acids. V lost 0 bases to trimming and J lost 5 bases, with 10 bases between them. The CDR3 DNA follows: TGTGCCAGCAGCTTAGCCTCGGAGGGATATGGCTACACCTTC. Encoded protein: CASSLASEGYGYTF.

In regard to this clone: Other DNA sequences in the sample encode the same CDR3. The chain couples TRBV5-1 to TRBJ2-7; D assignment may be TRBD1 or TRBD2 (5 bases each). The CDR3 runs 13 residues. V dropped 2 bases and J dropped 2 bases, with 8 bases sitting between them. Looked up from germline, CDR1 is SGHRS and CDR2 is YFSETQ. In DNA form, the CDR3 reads TGCGCCAGCAGCTTTGGGGGAACCTACGAGCAGTACTTC. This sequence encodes CASSFGGTYEQYF.

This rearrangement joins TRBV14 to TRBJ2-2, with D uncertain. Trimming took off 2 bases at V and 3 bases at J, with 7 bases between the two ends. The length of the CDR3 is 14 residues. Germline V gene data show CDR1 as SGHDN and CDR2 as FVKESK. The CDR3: CASSQYEYTGELFF. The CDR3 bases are TGTGCCAGCAGCCAATACGAGTACACCGGGGAGCTGTTTTTT. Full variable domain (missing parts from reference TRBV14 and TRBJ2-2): EAGVTQFPSHSVIEKGQTVTLRCDPISGHDNLYWYRRVMGKEIKFLLHFVKESKQDESGMPNNRFLAERTGGTYSTLKVQPAELEDSGVYFCASSQYEYTGELFFGEGSRLTVL.

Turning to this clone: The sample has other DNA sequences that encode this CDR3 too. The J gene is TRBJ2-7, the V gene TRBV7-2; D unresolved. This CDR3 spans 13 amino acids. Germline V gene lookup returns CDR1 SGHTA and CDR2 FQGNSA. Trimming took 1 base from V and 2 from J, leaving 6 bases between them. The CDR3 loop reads CASSLGVAYEQYF. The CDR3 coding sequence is TGTGCCAGCAGCTTAGGGGTGGCCTACGAGCAGTACTTC.

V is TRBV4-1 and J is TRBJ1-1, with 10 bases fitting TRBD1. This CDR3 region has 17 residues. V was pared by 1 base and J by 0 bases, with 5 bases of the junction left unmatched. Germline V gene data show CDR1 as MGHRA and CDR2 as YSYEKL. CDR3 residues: CASSQARTGGMNTEAFF. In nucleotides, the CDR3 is TGCGCCAGCAGCCAAGCTCGGACAGGGGGAATGAACACTGAAGCTTTCTTT.

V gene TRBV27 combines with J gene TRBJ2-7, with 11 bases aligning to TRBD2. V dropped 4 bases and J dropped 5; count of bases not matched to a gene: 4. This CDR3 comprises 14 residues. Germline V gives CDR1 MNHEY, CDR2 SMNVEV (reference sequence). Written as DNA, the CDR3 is TGTGCCAGCAGTTCACTAGCGGGAGTCGACGAGCAGTACTTC. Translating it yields CASSSLAGVDEQYF.

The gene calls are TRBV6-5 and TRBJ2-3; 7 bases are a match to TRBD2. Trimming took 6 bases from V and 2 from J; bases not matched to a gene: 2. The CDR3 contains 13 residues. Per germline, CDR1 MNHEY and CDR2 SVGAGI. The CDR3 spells CASRGGATDTQYF. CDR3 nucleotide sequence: TGTGCCAGCAGGGGAGGGGCCACAGATACGCAGTATTTT.

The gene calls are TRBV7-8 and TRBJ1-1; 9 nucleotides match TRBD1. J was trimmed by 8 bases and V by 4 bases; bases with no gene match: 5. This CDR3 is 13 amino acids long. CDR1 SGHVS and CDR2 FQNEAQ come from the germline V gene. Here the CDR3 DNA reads TGTGCCAGCAGCTACCGGGACAGGGTAGAAGCTTTCTTT. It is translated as CASSYRDRVEAFF.

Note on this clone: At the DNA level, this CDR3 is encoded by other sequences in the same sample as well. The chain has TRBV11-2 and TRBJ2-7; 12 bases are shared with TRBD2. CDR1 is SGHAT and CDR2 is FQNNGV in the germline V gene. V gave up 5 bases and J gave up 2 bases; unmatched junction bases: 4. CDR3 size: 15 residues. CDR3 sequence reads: CASSPWTSGAYEQYF. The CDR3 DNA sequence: TGTGCCAGCAGCCCATGGACTAGCGGGGCCTACGAGCAGTACTTC. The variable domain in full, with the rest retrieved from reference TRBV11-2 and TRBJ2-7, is EAGVAQSPRYKIIEKRQSVAFWCNPISGHATLYWYQQILGQGPKLLIQFQNNGVVDDSQLPKDRFSAERLKGVDSTLKIQPAKLEDSAVYLCASSPWTSGAYEQYFGPGTRLTVT.

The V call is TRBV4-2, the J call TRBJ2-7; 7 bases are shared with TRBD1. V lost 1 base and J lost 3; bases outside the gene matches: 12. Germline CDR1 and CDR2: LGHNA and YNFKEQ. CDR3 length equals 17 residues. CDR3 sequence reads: CASSQGQGLSGVYEQYF. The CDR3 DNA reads TGTGCCAGCAGCCAAGGACAGGGCTTGTCTGGGGTCTACGAGCAGTACTTC.

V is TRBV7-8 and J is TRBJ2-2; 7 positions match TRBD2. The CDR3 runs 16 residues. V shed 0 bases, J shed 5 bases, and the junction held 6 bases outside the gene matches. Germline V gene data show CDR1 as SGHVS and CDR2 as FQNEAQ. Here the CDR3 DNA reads TGTGCCAGCAGCTTAGCGGGTCTAGCGGAGACCGGGGAGCTGTTTTTT. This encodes CASSLAGLAETGELFF.

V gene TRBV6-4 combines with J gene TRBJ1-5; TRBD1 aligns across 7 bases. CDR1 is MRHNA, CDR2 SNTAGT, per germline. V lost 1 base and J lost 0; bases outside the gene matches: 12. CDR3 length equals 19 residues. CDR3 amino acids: CASSDYRQGGKYSNQPQHF. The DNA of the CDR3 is TGTGCCAGCAGTGACTACCGACAGGGCGGAAAGTATAGCAATCAGCCCCAGCATTTT.

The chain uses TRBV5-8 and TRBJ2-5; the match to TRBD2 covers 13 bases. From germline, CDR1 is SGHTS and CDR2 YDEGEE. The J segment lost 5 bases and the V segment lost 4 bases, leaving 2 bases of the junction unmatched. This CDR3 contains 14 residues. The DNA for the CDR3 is TGTGCCAGCAGCCCGACTAGCGGGAGGGAGACCCAGTACTTC. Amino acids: CASSPTSGRETQYF.

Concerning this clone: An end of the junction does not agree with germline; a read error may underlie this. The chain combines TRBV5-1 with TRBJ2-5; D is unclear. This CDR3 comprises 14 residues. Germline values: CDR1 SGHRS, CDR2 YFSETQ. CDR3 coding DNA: TGCGCCAGCAGTTTGGTTGGCGGAAAAGAGACCCAGTACTTC. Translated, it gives CASSLVGGKETQYF.

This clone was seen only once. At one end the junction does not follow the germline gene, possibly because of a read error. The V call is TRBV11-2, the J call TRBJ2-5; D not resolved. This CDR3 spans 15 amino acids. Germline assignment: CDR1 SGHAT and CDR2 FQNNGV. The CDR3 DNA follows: TGTGCCAGCAGCTTAGGATTCACGGACCAGGAGACCCAGTACTTC. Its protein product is CASSLGFTDQETQYF.

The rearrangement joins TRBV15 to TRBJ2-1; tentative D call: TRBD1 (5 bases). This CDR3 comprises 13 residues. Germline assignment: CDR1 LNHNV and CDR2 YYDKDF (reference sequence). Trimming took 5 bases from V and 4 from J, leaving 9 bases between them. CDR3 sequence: CATSGANYNEQFF. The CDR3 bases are TGTGCCACCAGCGGGGCAAATTACAATGAGCAGTTCTTC.

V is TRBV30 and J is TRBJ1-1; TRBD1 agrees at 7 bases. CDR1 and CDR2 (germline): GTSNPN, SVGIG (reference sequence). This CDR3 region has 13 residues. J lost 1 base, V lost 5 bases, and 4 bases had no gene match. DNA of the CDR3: TGTGCCTGGGGAACAGGGGCGAACACTGAAGCTTTCTTT. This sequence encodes CAWGTGANTEAFF.

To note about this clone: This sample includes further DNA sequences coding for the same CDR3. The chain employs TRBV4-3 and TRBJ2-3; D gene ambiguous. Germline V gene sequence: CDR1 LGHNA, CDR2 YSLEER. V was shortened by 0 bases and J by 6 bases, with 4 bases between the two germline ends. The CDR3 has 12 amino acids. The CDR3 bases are TGCGCCAGCAGCCAAGATGGGGATACGCAGTATTTT. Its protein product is CASSQDGDTQYF.